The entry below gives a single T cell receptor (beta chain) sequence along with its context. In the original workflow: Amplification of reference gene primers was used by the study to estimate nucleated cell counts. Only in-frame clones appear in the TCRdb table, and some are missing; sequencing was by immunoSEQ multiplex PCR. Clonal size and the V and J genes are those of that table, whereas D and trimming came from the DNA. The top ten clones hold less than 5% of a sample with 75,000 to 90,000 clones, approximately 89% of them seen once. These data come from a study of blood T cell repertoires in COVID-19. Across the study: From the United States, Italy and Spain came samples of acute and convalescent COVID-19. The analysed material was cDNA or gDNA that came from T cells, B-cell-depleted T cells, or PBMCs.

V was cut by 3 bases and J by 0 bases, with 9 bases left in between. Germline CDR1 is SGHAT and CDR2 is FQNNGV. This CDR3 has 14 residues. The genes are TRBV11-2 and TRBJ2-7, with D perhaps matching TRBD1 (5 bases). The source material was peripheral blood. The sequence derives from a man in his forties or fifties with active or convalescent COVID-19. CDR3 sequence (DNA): TGTGCCAGCAGCTTCAGACAGAGCTCCTACGAGCAGTACTTC. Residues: CASSFRQSSYEQYF. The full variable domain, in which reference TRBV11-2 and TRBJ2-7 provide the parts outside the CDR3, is EAGVAQSPRYKIIEKRQSVAFWCNPISGHATLYWYQQILGQGPKLLIQFQNNGVVDDSQLPKDRFSAERLKGVDSTLKIQPAKLEDSAVYLCASSFRQSSYEQYFGPGTRLTVT.